The rows below give T cell receptor beta chains drawn from one sample of a study of blood T cells in healthy people across ages. Using its own MiXCR run on the 5' RACE reads, TCRdb lists one record per CDR3 protein. The sample lists 700,000 or so distinct CDR3 sequences; less than 45% were seen once. Specimen: blood. Source of these receptors: a man aged 80 or over in good health. Both conserved end residues are part of each CDR3. The order of the fields is clone size, V gene, D gene, CDR3 length, J gene, CDR3 protein, CDR3 DNA. The D gene is left open where the match is weak. Size tells how often a clone was seen (once, few, many) or the class of an expanded clone, and some rows leave it out.

-	TRBV4-2	-	19	TRBJ2-6	CASSQYADRTSSGANVLTF	TGTGCCAGCAGCCAGTACGCCGACAGAACCTCCTCTGGGGCCAACGTCCTGACTTTC
few	TRBV20-1	TRBD1	16	TRBJ2-3	CSARGGNRGLTDTQYF	TGCAGTGCTAGAGGGGGAAACAGGGGGCTCACAGATACGCAGTATTTT
many	TRBV12-3/TRBV12-4	TRBD2	16	TRBJ2-1	CASSLRAGGTPNEQFF	TGTGCCAGCAGTTTGCGAGCGGGGGGGACCCCCAATGAGCAGTTCTTC
-	TRBV3-1	TRBD2	18	TRBJ2-5	CASSQVRGLAGERQTQYF	TGTGCCAGCAGCCAAGTTCGGGGACTAGCGGGAGAGAGGCAGACCCAGTACTTC
many	TRBV29-1	-	13	TRBJ2-5	CSVVSWVRETQYF	TGCAGCGTTGTTTCCTGGGTTCGGGAGACCCAGTACTTC
-	TRBV20-1	TRBD2	15	TRBJ2-7	CSARGWGGLSYEQYF	TGCAGTGCTAGGGGTTGGGGGGGTCTGTCCTACGAGCAGTACTTC
-	TRBV12-3/TRBV12-4	-	15	TRBJ1-6	CASKPASGGNSPLHF	TGTGCCAGCAAACCTGCGTCGGGGGGTAATTCACCCCTCCACTTT
few	TRBV7-7	TRBD1	18	TRBJ2-7	CASSLRRPGQGVHNEQYF	TGTGCTAGCAGCTTAAGGCGTCCCGGGCAGGGGGTCCACAATGAGCAGTACTTC
-	TRBV20-1	-	13	TRBJ2-7	CSARKLVSYEQYF	TGCAGTGCTAGAAAGCTGGTGTCCTACGAGCAGTACTTC
-	TRBV5-1	-	14	TRBJ2-5	CASNLDRQEETQYF	TGCGCCAGCAACCTAGACAGGCAGGAGGAGACCCAGTACTTC
-	TRBV28	-	13	TRBJ1-6	CAAGGRNNSPLHF	TGTGCGGCGGGGGGCCGCAATAATTCACCCCTCCACTTT
many	TRBV11-2	-	15	TRBJ2-4	CASSPRSRQGNIQYF	TGTGCCAGCAGCCCGCGGAGCCGCCAGGGAAACATTCAGTACTTC
-	TRBV20-1	-	14	TRBJ1-6	CSATQGPPGSPLHF	TGCAGTGCTACACAGGGCCCCCCTGGGTCACCCCTCCACTTT
-	TRBV4-3	TRBD2	16	TRBJ2-5	CASGQELAGPRETQYF	TGCGCCAGCGGCCAAGAACTAGCGGGGCCCCGTGAGACCCAGTACTTC
few	TRBV18	-	14	TRBJ1-1	CASSAGQSDTEAFF	TGTGCCAGCTCAGCAGGACAGTCGGACACTGAAGCTTTCTTT
-	TRBV6-4	-	14	TRBJ1-2	CASSLELSNYGYTF	TGTGCCAGCAGTTTGGAGTTATCTAACTATGGCTACACCTTC
-	TRBV7-8	-	15	TRBJ2-3	CATGTRTTGTDTQYF	TGTGCCACCGGAACCAGGACAACGGGCACAGATACGCAGTATTTT
many	TRBV7-2	-	13	TRBJ2-5	CASSGDTRETQYF	TGTGCCAGCAGTGGGGACACCCGGGAGACCCAGTACTTC
-	TRBV20-1	-	12	TRBJ1-1	CSARAGFTEAFF	TGCAGTGCTAGAGCGGGATTCACTGAAGCTTTCTTT
few	TRBV27	-	16	TRBJ2-3	CASSPTRGHHTDTQYF	TGTGCCAGCAGTCCTACGCGGGGCCATCACACAGATACGCAGTATTTT
-	TRBV7-2	-	17	TRBJ2-7	CASSLVPGPRGIYEQYF	TGTGCCAGCAGCTTAGTCCCCGGGCCTCGGGGGATCTACGAGCAGTACTTC
-	TRBV19	-	15	TRBJ2-5	CASSTIDRTQETQYF	TGTGCCAGTAGTACAATCGACAGGACCCAAGAGACCCAGTACTTC
few	TRBV15	-	13	TRBJ2-1	CATSRDPGDEQFF	TGTGCCACCAGCAGAGATCCGGGCGATGAGCAGTTCTTC
-	TRBV11-1	TRBD1	15	TRBJ1-2	CASSPEGTGQGTVTF	TGTGCCAGCAGCCCCGAAGGGACGGGACAGGGAACGGTCACCTTC
many	TRBV7-3	-	16	TRBJ2-7	CASSLGPAGNTYEQYF	TGTGCCAGCAGCTTAGGTCCCGCGGGAAACACCTACGAGCAGTACTTC
few	TRBV15	TRBD1	13	TRBJ2-5	CATSATGGETQYF	TGTGCCACCAGCGCTACAGGGGGGGAGACCCAGTACTTC
once	TRBV11-2	TRBD1	16	TRBJ2-7	CASSAPFATGSNEQYF	TGTGCCAGCAGCGCTCCGTTTGCGACAGGGAGCAACGAGCAGTACTTC
-	TRBV6-2/TRBV6-3	TRBD2	16	TRBJ2-5	CASVRLAGALRETQYF	TGTGCCAGCGTCAGACTAGCGGGGGCCCTAAGGGAGACCCAGTACTTC
-	TRBV6-1	-	17	TRBJ2-2	CASSEEGAGVNTGELFF	TGTGCCAGCAGCGAGGAGGGAGCGGGTGTTAACACCGGGGAGCTGTTTTTT
-	TRBV20-1	TRBD1	12	TRBJ2-1	CGGQPHRDEQFF	TGCGGGGGACAGCCTCATCGGGATGAGCAGTTCTTC
-	TRBV4-2	-	14	TRBJ2-5	CASSQSAVEETQYF	TGTGCCAGCAGCCAAAGCGCGGTAGAGGAGACCCAGTACTTC
-	TRBV4-1	-	15	TRBJ1-2	CASSQVARGSYGYTF	TGCGCCAGCAGCCAAGTCGCCAGGGGAAGCTATGGCTACACCTTC